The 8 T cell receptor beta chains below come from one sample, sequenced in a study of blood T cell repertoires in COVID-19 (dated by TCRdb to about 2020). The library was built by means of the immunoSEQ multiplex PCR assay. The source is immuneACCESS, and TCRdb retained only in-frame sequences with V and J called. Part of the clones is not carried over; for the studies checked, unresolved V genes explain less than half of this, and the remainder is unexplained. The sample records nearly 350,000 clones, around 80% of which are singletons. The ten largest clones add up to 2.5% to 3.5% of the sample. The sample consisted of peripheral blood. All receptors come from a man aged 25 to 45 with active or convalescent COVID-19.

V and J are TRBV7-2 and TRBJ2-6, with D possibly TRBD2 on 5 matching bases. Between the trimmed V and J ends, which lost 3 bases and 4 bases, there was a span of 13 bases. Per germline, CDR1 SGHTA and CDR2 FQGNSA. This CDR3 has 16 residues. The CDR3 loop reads CASSFLRGSGANVLTF. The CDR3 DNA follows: TGTGCCAGCAGCTTCCTCCGAGGGTCCGGGGCCAACGTCCTGACTTTC. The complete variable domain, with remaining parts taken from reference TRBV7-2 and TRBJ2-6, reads GAGVSQSPSNKVTEKGKDVELRCDPISGHTALYWYRQSLGQGLEFLIYFQGNSAPDKSGLPSDRFSAERTGGSVSTLTIQRTQQEDSAVYLCASSFLRGSGANVLTFGAGSRLTVL.

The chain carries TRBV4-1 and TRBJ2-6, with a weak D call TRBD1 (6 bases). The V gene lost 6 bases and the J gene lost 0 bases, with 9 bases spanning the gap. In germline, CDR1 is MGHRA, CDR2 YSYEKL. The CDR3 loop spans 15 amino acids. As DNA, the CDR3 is TGCGCCAGCAGGGGGACACGCTCTGGGGCCAACGTCCTGACTTTC. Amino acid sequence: CASRGTRSGANVLTF.

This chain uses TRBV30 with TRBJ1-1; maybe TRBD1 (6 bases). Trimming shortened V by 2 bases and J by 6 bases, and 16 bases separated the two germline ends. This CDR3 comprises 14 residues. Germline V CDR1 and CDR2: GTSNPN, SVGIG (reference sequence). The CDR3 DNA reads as TGTGCCTGGAGTTCTGGGGGCAGGGACCCTGAAGCTTTCTTT. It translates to CAWSSGGRDPEAFF.

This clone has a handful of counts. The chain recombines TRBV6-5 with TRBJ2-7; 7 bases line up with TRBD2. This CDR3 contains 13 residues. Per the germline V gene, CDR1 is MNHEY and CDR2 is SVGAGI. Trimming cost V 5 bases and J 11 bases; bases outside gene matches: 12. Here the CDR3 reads CASSPRVVGGEYF. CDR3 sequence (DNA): TGTGCCAGCAGTCCCCGGGTCGTGGGGGGGGAGTACTTC.

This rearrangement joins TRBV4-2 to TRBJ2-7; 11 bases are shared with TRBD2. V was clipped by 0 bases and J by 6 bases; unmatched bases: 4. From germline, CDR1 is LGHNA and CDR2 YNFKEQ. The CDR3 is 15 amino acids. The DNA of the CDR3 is TGTGCCAGCAGCCAAGAGAAGCTAGCGGGAGGCGAGCAGTACTTC. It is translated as CASSQEKLAGGEQYF.

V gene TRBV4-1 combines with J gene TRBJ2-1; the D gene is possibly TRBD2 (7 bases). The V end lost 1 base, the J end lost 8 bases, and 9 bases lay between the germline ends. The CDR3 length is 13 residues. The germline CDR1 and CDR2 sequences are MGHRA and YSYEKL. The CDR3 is CASSQVRGHEQFF. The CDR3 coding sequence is TGCGCCAGCAGCCAAGTGCGGGGGCATGAGCAGTTCTTC.

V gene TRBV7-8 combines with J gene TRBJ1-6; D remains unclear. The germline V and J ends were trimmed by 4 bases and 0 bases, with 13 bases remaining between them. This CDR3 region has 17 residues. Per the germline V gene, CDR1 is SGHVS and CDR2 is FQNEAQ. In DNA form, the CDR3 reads TGTGCCAGCAGCTCTAGGGAGTTGAGCTCCTATAATTCACCCCTCCACTTT. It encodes CASSSRELSSYNSPLHF.

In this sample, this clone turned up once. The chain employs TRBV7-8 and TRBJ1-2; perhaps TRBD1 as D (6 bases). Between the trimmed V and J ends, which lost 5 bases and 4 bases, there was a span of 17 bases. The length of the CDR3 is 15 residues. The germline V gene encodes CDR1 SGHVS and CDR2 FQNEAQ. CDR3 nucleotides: TGTGCCAGCAGCCAAGTTAGGACAGAAGTCTATGGCTACACCTTC. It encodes CASSQVRTEVYGYTF.